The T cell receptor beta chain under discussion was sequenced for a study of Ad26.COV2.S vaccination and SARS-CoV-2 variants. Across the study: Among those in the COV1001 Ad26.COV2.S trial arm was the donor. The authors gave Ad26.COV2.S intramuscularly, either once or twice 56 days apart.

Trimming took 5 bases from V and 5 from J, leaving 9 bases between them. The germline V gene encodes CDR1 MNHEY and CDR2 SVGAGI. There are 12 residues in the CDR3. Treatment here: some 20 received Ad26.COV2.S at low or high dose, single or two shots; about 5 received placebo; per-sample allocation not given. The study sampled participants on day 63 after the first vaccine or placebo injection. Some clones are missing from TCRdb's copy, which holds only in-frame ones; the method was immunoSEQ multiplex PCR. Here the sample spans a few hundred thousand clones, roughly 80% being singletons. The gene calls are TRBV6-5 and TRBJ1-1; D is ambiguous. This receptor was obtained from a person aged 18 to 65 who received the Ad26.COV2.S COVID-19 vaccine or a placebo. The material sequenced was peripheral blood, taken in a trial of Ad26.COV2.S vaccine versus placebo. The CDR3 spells CASSPDPTEAFF. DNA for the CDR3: TGTGCCAGCAGTCCCGACCCGACTGAAGCTTTCTTT.